The 30 T cell receptor beta chains reported below all come from one sample, sequenced in a study of OX40 agonist ivuxolimab in advanced cancers. The data were produced by immunoSEQ multiplex PCR, yet TCRdb's version contains in-frame clones alone and is incomplete. The sample contains some 54,000 clones, 80% to 90% of which appear only once. The sample consisted of CD4+ or CD8+ T cells sorted from blood, taken in a trial of the OX40 agonist ivuxolimab. The receptors here all came from an adult with an advanced solid tumor such as melanoma, head and neck, liver or kidney cancer.

The J gene is TRBJ2-3, the V gene TRBV5-1, with D possibly being TRBD2 (6 bases). CDR3 length: 14 amino acids. CDR1 SGHRS and CDR2 YFSETQ come from the germline V gene. V was trimmed by 5 bases and J by 2 bases, leaving 12 bases between them. The CDR3 nucleotides are TGCGCCAGCAGTAACCGGGAGCTCACAGATACGCAGTATTTT. This sequence encodes CASSNRELTDTQYF.

The gene calls are TRBV6-5 and TRBJ2-7; 7 positions agree with TRBD1. The junction had 4 bases not matched to a gene; V was cut back by 5 bases and J by 0 bases. The CDR3 consists of 14 residues. The germline V gene encodes CDR1 MNHEY and CDR2 SVGAGI. CDR3 in DNA: TGTGCCAGCAGTGGGACAGCCAGCTCCTACGAGCAGTACTTC. Amino acid sequence: CASSGTASSYEQYF.

The chain recombines TRBV18 with TRBJ2-7, with D hard to call. V was cut by 1 base and J by 7 bases, with 11 bases left in between. Germline assignment: CDR1 KGHSH and CDR2 LQKENI. This CDR3 is built from 13 residues. For the CDR3, the DNA is TGTGCCAGCTCACCACTACCCCGGGCGGAGCAGTACTTC. It encodes CASSPLPRAEQYF.

This clone was seen a few times. V gene TRBV30 combines with J gene TRBJ2-5, with 7 bases matching TRBD1. The CDR3 is 17 residues long. Per the germline V gene, CDR1 is GTSNPN and CDR2 is SVGIG (reference sequence). V lost 3 bases to trimming and J lost 1 base; unmatched junction nucleotides: 14. Here the CDR3 DNA reads TGTGCCTGGAGCCCACCTCCACTGGGACAGAGCCAAGAGACCCAGTACTTC. Its protein is CAWSPPPLGQSQETQYF.

The chain joins TRBV14 to TRBJ1-2; D uncertain. Germline-derived CDR1 and CDR2 are SGHDN and FVKESK. V dropped 1 base and J dropped 3 bases, with 27 bases sitting between them. CDR3 size: 20 residues. The CDR3 nucleotides are TGTGCCAGCAGCCAAGCGGCATTTACCAACCTGGAGACGGACTACTATGGCTACACCTTC. It is translated as CASSQAAFTNLETDYYGYTF.

The rearrangement uses TRBV7-2 and TRBJ2-7, with D tentatively TRBD1 (5 bases). The CDR3 consists of 14 residues. Trimming left V 8 bases short and J 4 bases short, with 18 bases between. Germline-derived CDR1 and CDR2 are SGHTA and FQGNSA. Written as DNA, the CDR3 is TGTGCCAGCCAGAAGGCAAAGGGGTCGTACGAGCAGTACTTC. The encoded protein is CASQKAKGSYEQYF.

The chain links TRBV29-1 to TRBJ2-3; 7 bases map to TRBD2. With V trimmed by 2 bases and J by 5 bases, 1 base remained unmatched. The CDR3 has 12 residues. Germline V gives CDR1 SQVTM, CDR2 ANQGSEA. CDR3 residues: CSVEREEDTQYF. In DNA form, the CDR3 reads TGCAGCGTTGAACGGGAGGAAGATACGCAGTATTTT.

This chain joins TRBV6-1 and TRBJ1-6; tentative D call: TRBD1 (5 bases). Trimming pared 0 bases from V and 10 bases from J, leaving 16 bases between. The CDR3 is made up of 16 amino acids. Germline V gene sequence: CDR1 MNHNS, CDR2 SASEGT. This CDR3 reads CASSEAQGQLSSPLHF. DNA of the CDR3: TGTGCCAGCAGTGAAGCTCAGGGTCAGTTGAGCTCACCCCTCCACTTT.

The rearrangement links TRBV5-1 to TRBJ2-3; D possibly matches TRBD1 or TRBD2 (5 bases each). The length of the CDR3 is 15 residues. The germline gives CDR1 SGHRS, CDR2 YFSETQ. Trimming left V 0 bases short and J 0 bases short, with 8 bases between. The DNA of the CDR3 is TGCGCCAGCAGCTTGGGAGGGGAAAGCACAGATACGCAGTATTTT. Translated, it gives CASSLGGESTDTQYF.

The chain recombines TRBV6-5 with TRBJ1-5; TRBD1 is a possible D gene (5 bases). Trimming removed 5 bases at V and 7 bases at J, with 15 bases between. The CDR3 runs 14 residues. Per the germline V gene, CDR1 is MNHEY and CDR2 is SVGAGI. CDR3 nucleotide sequence: TGTGCCAGCAGTAAAGGGGCGTTTGGCCAGCCCCAGCATTTT. Amino acids: CASSKGAFGQPQHF.

The chain combines TRBV6-1 with TRBJ2-7, with 8 bases matching TRBD1. V shed 4 bases and J 3 bases; nucleotides not matched to a gene: 11. Looked up from germline, CDR1 is MNHNS and CDR2 is SASEGT. CDR3 length: 16 residues. The CDR3: CASSGLRDRYYYEQYF. Written as DNA, the CDR3 is TGTGCCAGCAGTGGCCTCCGGGACAGGTACTACTACGAGCAGTACTTC.

J is TRBJ1-1 and V is TRBV30, with a tentative D call TRBD1 (6 bases). Germline assignment: CDR1 GTSNPN and CDR2 SVGIG (reference sequence). V was trimmed by 1 base and J by 3 bases, leaving 9 bases between them. The CDR3 is 13 residues long. The CDR3 coding sequence is TGTGCCTGGAGTGAACAGGGTCACACTGAAGCTTTCTTT. As protein: CAWSEQGHTEAFF.

This chain joins TRBV6-5 and TRBJ2-7; 11 nucleotides align to TRBD2. The germline gives CDR1 MNHEY, CDR2 SVGAGI. The CDR3 covers 16 residues. V lost 4 bases to trimming and J lost 3 bases; unmatched junction nucleotides: 8. The CDR3 DNA sequence: TGTGCCAGCAGTTCTGGGACTAGCGGCCCTTTCTACGAGCAGTACTTC. Translation: CASSSGTSGPFYEQYF.

The V gene is TRBV7-6, the J gene TRBJ1-1, with D unclear. The germline V gene has CDR1 SGHVS and CDR2 FNYEAQ. CDR3 size: 14 residues. The V end lost 1 base, the J end lost 12 bases, and 18 bases lay between the germline ends. This chain's CDR3 is CASSLEGGTSVTFF. The CDR3 nucleotides read TGTGCCAGCAGCTTAGAGGGCGGAACCTCGGTAACTTTCTTT.

The V call is TRBV5-6, the J call TRBJ1-5; D remains unclear. CDR3 length: 13 residues. With 1 base removed from V and 0 bases from J, the gap between germline ends came to 2 bases. Looked up from germline, CDR1 is SGHDT and CDR2 is YYEEEE. The CDR3 protein is CASSLSSNQPQHF. The DNA for the CDR3 is TGTGCCAGCAGCTTGAGTAGCAATCAGCCCCAGCATTTT.

The rearrangement uses TRBV7-8 and TRBJ2-1; 13 nucleotides align to TRBD2. There are 16 residues in the CDR3. Germline V gene lookup returns CDR1 SGHVS and CDR2 FQNEAQ. After removal of 4 bases from V and 4 bases from J, the junction contained 4 bases not matched to a gene. The CDR3 reads CASSSGLAGEYNEQFF. CDR3 in DNA: TGTGCCAGCAGCTCAGGACTAGCGGGGGAATACAATGAGCAGTTCTTC.

The V call is TRBV5-1, the J call TRBJ1-4; TRBD1 aligns across 7 bases. Germline-derived CDR1 and CDR2 are SGHRS and YFSETQ. V lost 0 bases, J lost 7 bases, and 6 bases stayed unmatched. CDR3 length: 15 amino acids. The CDR3 bases are TGCGCCAGCAGCTTGGGACAGGGAAGTGTTGAAAAACTGTTTTTT. It translates to CASSLGQGSVEKLFF.

The chain employs TRBV6-1 and TRBJ1-6, with D uncertain. This CDR3 has 13 residues. Germline assignment: CDR1 MNHNS and CDR2 SASEGT. Trimming took 4 bases from V and 8 from J, leaving 9 bases between them. The CDR3 DNA follows: TGTGCCAGCAGTGCGGAGAATTATTCACCCCTCCACTTT. Translation: CASSAENYSPLHF.

V usage is TRBV18 and J usage is TRBJ2-3; 10 bases agree with TRBD2. Germline V gene lookup returns CDR1 KGHSH and CDR2 LQKENI. V was pared by 8 bases and J by 1 base, with 3 bases of the junction left unmatched. CDR3 size: 14 residues. The CDR3 is CASVGTSGTDTQYF. The CDR3 DNA reads TGTGCCAGCGTCGGGACTAGCGGCACAGATACGCAGTATTTT.

The chain carries TRBV19 and TRBJ1-1; the D is unclear. CDR1 is LNHDA, CDR2 SQIVND, per germline (reference sequence). This CDR3 is 13 amino acids long. Trimming took 3 bases from V and 1 from J, leaving 6 bases between them. CDR3 sequence: CASSIGQNTEAFF. Here the CDR3 DNA reads TGTGCCAGTAGTATTGGTCAGAACACTGAAGCTTTCTTT.

This chain links TRBV7-6 with TRBJ2-1, with D possibly being TRBD2 (6 bases). The CDR3 sequence is 14 residues long. V was cut by 8 bases and J by 8 bases, with 19 bases left in between. CDR1 and CDR2 (germline): SGHVS, FNYEAQ. CDR3: CASSEAGPRDEQFF. The CDR3 bases are TGTGCCAGCTCGGAGGCGGGGCCGAGGGATGAGCAGTTCTTC.

This clone was seen only once. The genes are TRBV5-4 and TRBJ2-5; D gene uncertain. The end of the DNA fits TRBJ2-7 better, so the J call may be wrong. This CDR3 region has 12 residues. Germline V gives CDR1 SGHNT, CDR2 YYREEE (reference sequence). CDR3 sequence: CASGSTDVEQYF. CDR3 sequence (DNA): TGTGCCAGCGGCAGCACCGACGTCGAGCAGTACTTC.

The rearrangement joins TRBV19 to TRBJ2-1, with 9 bases that match TRBD2. This CDR3 has 13 amino acids. Germline V lookup: CDR1 LNHDA, CDR2 SQIVND (reference sequence). The trim removed 8 bases at V and 4 bases at J, leaving 3 bases unmatched. For the CDR3, the DNA is TGTGCCAGTCAGCGGGGGGATTACAATGAGCAGTTCTTC. This gives the protein CASQRGDYNEQFF.

Only one count was recorded for this clone. The V call is TRBV2, the J call TRBJ1-5; the D gene is possibly TRBD1 (6 bases). The CDR3 loop spans 14 amino acids. Germline loops: CDR1 SNHLY, CDR2 FYNNEI. The V and J ends lost 4 bases and 7 bases respectively, with 14 bases between them. This CDR3 reads CASSGGAPRQPQHF. The CDR3 bases are TGTGCCAGCAGTGGGGGGGCGCCTAGGCAGCCCCAGCATTTT. The full variable domain, in which reference TRBV2 and TRBJ1-5 provide the parts outside the CDR3, is EPEVTQTPSHQVTQMGQEVILRCVPISNHLYFYWYRQILGQKVEFLVSFYNNEISEKSEIFDDQFSVERPDGSNFTLKIRSTKLEDSAMYFCASSGGAPRQPQHFGDGTRLSIL.

This clone was counted between two and nine times. The chain joins TRBV5-1 to TRBJ2-3; 7 bases are shared with TRBD1. Germline CDR1 is SGHRS and CDR2 is YFSETQ. This CDR3 contains 12 residues. V was clipped by 4 bases and J by 6 bases; unmatched bases: 2. The CDR3, as DNA: TGCGCCAGCAGCGAGACAGGGGATACGCAGTATTTT. Amino acid sequence: CASSETGDTQYF.

The rearrangement uses TRBV9 and TRBJ1-1, with D possibly being TRBD1 (5 bases). This CDR3 is 13 amino acids long. The germline CDR1 and CDR2 sequences are SGDLS and YYNGEE. V lost 4 bases to trimming and J lost 4 bases, with 11 bases between them. The chain's CDR3 is CASSPFGGTEAFF. DNA of the CDR3: TGTGCCAGCAGCCCCTTTGGGGGCACTGAAGCTTTCTTT.

The genes are TRBV2 and TRBJ1-2; possible D gene TRBD1, 6 bases. The V and J ends lost 7 bases and 8 bases respectively, with 20 bases between them. The germline CDR1 and CDR2 sequences are SNHLY and FYNNEI. This CDR3 is built from 14 residues. CDR3 DNA: TGTGCCAGCACCCTGAATGTAGGACAGTGGGGCTACACCTTC. This encodes CASTLNVGQWGYTF.

A single count supports this clone. The V gene is TRBV7-8, the J gene TRBJ2-1; a weak D match, TRBD2 (7 bases). Germline CDR1 and CDR2: SGHVS and FQNEAQ. The CDR3 is 14 residues long. V was pared by 4 bases and J by 5 bases, with 12 bases between. CDR3 protein: CASSSGGPNNEQFF. DNA of the CDR3: TGTGCCAGCAGCTCCGGGGGGCCGAACAATGAGCAGTTCTTC.

The V call is TRBV19, the J call TRBJ2-3; no clear D gene. Between the trimmed V and J ends, which lost 3 bases and 0 bases, there was a span of 10 bases. CDR3 length equals 15 residues. Germline values: CDR1 LNHDA, CDR2 SQIVND (reference sequence). The CDR3 DNA sequence: TGTGCCAGTAGTATCCTTAGCAGTAGCACAGATACGCAGTATTTT. It encodes CASSILSSSTDTQYF.

The chain carries TRBV5-6 and TRBJ1-2; no clear D. Germline V gene data show CDR1 as SGHDT and CDR2 as YYEEEE. V shed 1 base and J shed 6 bases, with 10 bases lying between them. The CDR3 runs 13 residues. The CDR3 DNA is TGTGCCAGCAGCTTGAGCATCTCCGATGGCTACACCTTC. Translation: CASSLSISDGYTF. The whole variable domain, remainder taken from reference TRBV5-6 and TRBJ1-2, is DAGVTQSPTHLIKTRGQQVTLRCSPKSGHDTVSWYQQALGQGPQFIFQYYEEEERQRGNFPDRFSGHQFPNYSSELNVNALLLGDSALYLCASSLSISDGYTFGSGTRLTVV.